Detailed here is one TCR beta chain. Given a much more abundant clone one base away, this may be a read error. These data belong to a study of tumor and adjacent non-tumor tissue in lung cancer. RNA was extracted from bulk tissue without any cell sorting. Three rounds of nested PCR, following a modified ARM-PCR protocol, produced the TCRbeta library. MiXCR, run by TCRdb on the multiplex PCR reads, gives a single entry per CDR3 protein. There are 100,000 to 150,000 distinct CDR3 sequences in the sample; approximately 71% occur only once, and roughly 13% lies in the top ten. CDR1 and CDR2 from the germline V gene are MNHNS and SASEGT. The CDR3 contains 16 residues.

The chain joins TRBV6-1 to TRBJ2-3; 13 nucleotides match TRBD2. Sequenced: lung tumor tissue. This clonotype originated in a man younger than 40 with non-small cell lung cancer. CDR3 amino acids: CTSRLGLAGLTDTQYF. The CDR3 DNA follows: TGTACCAGCAGACTGGGACTAGCGGGGCTCACAGATACGCAGTATTTT.